The 23 T cell receptor beta chains below were found in one sample sequenced in a study of T-cell memory formation after mild COVID-19. TCRdb re-called the 5' RACE reads through MiXCR, storing one row per CDR3 protein. Counted here are around 510,000 distinct CDR3 sequences, about 20% occurring once; the ten biggest clones make up 7.5% to 9.5%. The sequencing sample was made of PBMCs or a T cell subset sorted from them (not recorded which). These receptors originate from an adult woman who had mild COVID-19 (a few samples of this study predate the infection). Cell type and time point are not known.

The V call is TRBV4-3, the J call TRBJ1-2; D uncertain. V lost 1 base to trimming and J lost 4 bases, with 13 bases between them. The CDR3 sequence is 15 residues long. CDR1 is LGHNA, CDR2 YSLEER, per germline. In DNA form, the CDR3 reads TGCGCCAGCAGCCAAGGACGGGCAGGCCTCTATGGCTACACCTTC. This encodes CASSQGRAGLYGYTF.

This sequence joins TRBV30 and TRBJ2-2; D remains ambiguous. Germline CDR1 and CDR2: GTSNPN and SVGIG (reference sequence). V was pared by 0 bases and J by 0 bases, with 14 bases between. The length of the CDR3 is 17 residues. The CDR3 region is CAWSVYRFTPNTGELFF. CDR3 in DNA: TGTGCCTGGAGTGTGTACCGTTTTACCCCGAACACCGGGGAGCTGTTTTTT. The whole variable domain, remainder taken from reference TRBV30 and TRBJ2-2, is SQTIHQWPATLVQPVGSPLSLECTVEGTSNPNLYWYRQAAGRGLQLLFYSVGIGQISSEVPQNLSASRPQDRQFILSSKKLLLSDSGFYLCAWSVYRFTPNTGELFFGEGSRLTVL.

The V and J genes are TRBV24-1 and TRBJ2-1, with a possible D match to TRBD2 (6 bases). The ends were cut back, 1 base at V and 5 bases at J, with 11 bases in the middle. From germline, CDR1 is KGHDR and CDR2 SFDVKD. The CDR3 loop spans 15 amino acids. CDR3 protein: CATSDFLTGDNEQFF. In DNA, the CDR3 is TGTGCCACCAGTGATTTTCTGACGGGGGACAATGAGCAGTTCTTC.

This clonotype was found a few times. This chain connects TRBV7-2 to TRBJ2-7, with 8 bases matching TRBD2. Per germline, CDR1 SGHTA and CDR2 FQGNSA. V shed 1 base, J shed 3 bases, and the junction held 5 bases outside the gene matches. The CDR3 spans 15 residues. The CDR3 DNA is TGTGCCAGCAGCTTAGAGGCGCTAGCGGGCTACGAGCAGTACTTC. Translated: CASSLEALAGYEQYF.

J is TRBJ1-4 and V is TRBV6-1; the D is unclear. From germline, CDR1 is MNHNS and CDR2 SASEGT. The CDR3 totals 14 residues. Deletions cut 2 bases from V and 8 bases from J, with 12 bases between. CDR3 protein: CASSENGPGEKLFF. In DNA form, the CDR3 reads TGTGCCAGCAGTGAAAACGGGCCTGGGGAAAAACTGTTTTTT.

Ten or more counts support this clonotype. V and J are TRBV24-1 and TRBJ2-5, with D maybe TRBD1 (5 bases). In germline, CDR1 is KGHDR, CDR2 SFDVKD. With 1 base removed from V and 11 bases from J, the gap between germline ends came to 10 bases. The CDR3 loop spans 12 amino acids. CDR3 bases: TGTGCCACCAGTGATTTAGGGGTAACGCAGTACTTC. The encoded protein is CATSDLGVTQYF.

CDR3 in amino acids: CASSQDPLLAGERTDTQYF. CDR3 bases: TGCGCCAGCAGCCAAGATCCCCTACTAGCGGGGGAAAGGACAGATACGCAGTATTTT. V and J are TRBV4-1 and TRBJ2-3, with TRBD2 identical over 11 bases. CDR1 is MGHRA, CDR2 YSYEKL, per germline. The ends lost 0 bases at V and 3 bases at J; junction bases unmatched: 11. The CDR3 spans 19 residues.

This clonotype was recorded a few times. This rearrangement joins TRBV3-1 to TRBJ2-3; D uncertain. Germline V CDR1 and CDR2: LGHDT, YNNKEL (reference sequence). The CDR3 sequence is 14 residues long. Between the trimmed V and J ends, which lost 1 base and 4 bases, there was a span of 9 bases. CDR3 in amino acids: CASSQAAKADTQYF. The CDR3, as DNA: TGTGCCAGCAGCCAAGCCGCGAAGGCAGATACGCAGTATTTT.

This clonotype has more than one count but fewer than ten. The V call is TRBV5-1, the J call TRBJ2-3; TRBD2 agrees at 7 bases. There are 16 residues in the CDR3. CDR1 and CDR2 from the germline V gene are SGHRS and YFSETQ. Trimming removed 1 base from V and 1 base from J; junction bases left unmatched: 6. Here the CDR3 DNA reads TGCGCCAGCAGCTTGACGGCTAGCGGAGGCACAGATACGCAGTATTTT. It yields the protein CASSLTASGGTDTQYF. The variable domain in full, completed from reference TRBV5-1 and TRBJ2-3, reads KAGVTQTPRYLIKTRGQQVTLSCSPISGHRSVSWYQQTPGQGLQFLFEYFSETQRNKGNFPGRFSGRQFSNSRSEMNVSTLELGDSALYLCASSLTASGGTDTQYFGPGTRLTVL.

The chain joins TRBV20-1 to TRBJ1-1, with 8 positions matching TRBD1. V was clipped by 6 bases and J by 3 bases; unmatched bases: 3. Germline CDR1 is DFQATT and CDR2 is SNEGSKA (reference sequence). The CDR3 totals 12 residues. CDR3 residues: CSANRGYTEAFF. As DNA, the CDR3 is TGCAGTGCAAACAGGGGGTACACTGAAGCTTTCTTT.

This sequence joins TRBV9 and TRBJ1-1; D unclear. The CDR3 is 17 residues long. Trimming left V 0 bases short and J 3 bases short, with 18 bases between. CDR1 is SGDLS and CDR2 is YYNGEE in the germline V gene. The CDR3 spells CASSVAGSRTPDTEAFF. As DNA, the CDR3 is TGTGCCAGCAGCGTAGCAGGCTCAAGGACCCCGGACACTGAAGCTTTCTTT.

A few counts support this clonotype. This sequence joins TRBV3-1 and TRBJ2-1; D is possibly TRBD2 (5 bases). CDR3 size: 12 residues. V was clipped by 2 bases and J by 9 bases, with 8 bases between them. From germline, CDR1 is LGHDT and CDR2 YNNKEL (reference sequence). The CDR3, as DNA: TGTGCCAGCAGCCAACGGGGTCGTGAGCAGTTCTTC. It translates to CASSQRGREQFF.

The CDR3 nucleotides are TGTGCCAGCAGCGGGAGGAGATATGGCTACACCTTC. Protein: CASSGRRYGYTF. The rearrangement joins TRBV9 to TRBJ1-2, with D unresolved. The V gene's germline CDR1 is SGDLS and CDR2 YYNGEE. V was pared by 3 bases and J by 5 bases, with 8 bases between. The CDR3 contains 12 residues. The variable domain in full, completed from reference TRBV9 and TRBJ1-2, reads DSGVTQTPKHLITATGQRVTLRCSPRSGDLSVYWYQQSLDQGLQFLIQYYNGEERAKGNILERFSAQQFPDLHSELNLSSLELGDSALYFCASSGRRYGYTFGSGTRLTVV.

In its sample, this clonotype was seen a few times. The V call is TRBV9, the J call TRBJ2-7; 7 bases align to TRBD1. This CDR3 region has 15 residues. The V gene's germline CDR1 is SGDLS and CDR2 YYNGEE. The J segment lost 3 bases and the V segment lost 3 bases, leaving 9 bases of the junction unmatched. The CDR3 spells CASSGTGDSVYEQYF. CDR3 DNA sequence: TGTGCCAGCAGCGGCACAGGGGATTCCGTCTACGAGCAGTACTTC.

This clonotype was counted a few times. CDR3 DNA sequence: TGTGCCAGCAGCTTACTCGGGACAGTGTTCACAGATACGCAGTATTTT. Its translation is CASSLLGTVFTDTQYF. V is TRBV7-8 and J is TRBJ2-3; 7 bases fit TRBD1. This CDR3 spans 16 amino acids. V dropped 2 bases and J dropped 2; count of bases not matched to a gene: 7. The V gene's germline CDR1 is SGHVS and CDR2 FQNEAQ. The variable domain in full, with the rest retrieved from reference TRBV7-8 and TRBJ2-3, is GAGVSQSPRYKVAKRGQDVALRCDPISGHVSLFWYQQALGQGPEFLTYFQNEAQLDKSGLPSDRFFAERPEGSVSTLKIQRTQQEDSAVYLCASSLLGTVFTDTQYFGPGTRLTVL.

This clonotype was counted only a few times. The V and J genes are TRBV3-1 and TRBJ1-6, with a tentative D call TRBD1 (6 bases). The CDR3 spans 15 residues. The V end was cut by 3 bases, the J end by 9 bases, with 15 bases between. The germline V gene has CDR1 LGHDT and CDR2 YNNKEL (reference sequence). The CDR3 DNA sequence: TGTGCCAGCAGCCATTCAGGGGCGATGGCTTCACCCCTCCACTTT. Its protein product is CASSHSGAMASPLHF. Based on the CDR3 plus reference TRBV3-1 and TRBJ1-6, the full variable domain is DTAVSQTPKYLVTQMGNDKSIKCEQNLGHDTMYWYKQDSKKFLKIMFSYNNKELIINETVPNRFSPKSPDKAHLNLHINSLELGDSAVYFCASSHSGAMASPLHFGNGTRLTVT.

This clonotype was observed a few times. The junction does not match germline at one end; this may be a read error. V is TRBV19 and J is TRBJ2-1; TRBD2 agrees at 8 bases. This CDR3 has 11 amino acids. Germline lookup yields CDR1 LNHDA and CDR2 SQIVND (reference sequence). CDR3 residues: CASSMTSVLVF. The CDR3 DNA reads as TGTGCCAGTAGTATGACTAGCGTGCTTGTCTTC.

The rearrangement joins TRBV14 to TRBJ1-4, with D unresolved. The CDR3 sequence is 15 residues long. V was shortened by 1 base and J by 4 bases, with 10 bases between the two germline ends. Germline loops: CDR1 SGHDN, CDR2 FVKESK. CDR3 nucleotides: TGTGCCAGCAGCCAAGTCGCGCGTGTTAATGAAAAACTGTTTTTT. Residues: CASSQVARVNEKLFF. Full variable domain (remainder filled in from reference TRBV14 and TRBJ1-4): EAGVTQFPSHSVIEKGQTVTLRCDPISGHDNLYWYRRVMGKEIKFLLHFVKESKQDESGMPNNRFLAERTGGTYSTLKVQPAELEDSGVYFCASSQVARVNEKLFFGSGTQLSVL.

This clonotype has at least ten counts. The chain uses TRBV7-2 and TRBJ2-7, with D maybe TRBD2 (6 bases). The CDR3 covers 13 residues. The V end was cut by 1 base, the J end by 3 bases, with 7 bases between. The germline gives CDR1 SGHTA, CDR2 FQGNSA. The CDR3 region has the DNA TGTGCCAGCAGCTTAGGACTAGACTACGAGCAGTACTTC. Translating it yields CASSLGLDYEQYF.

The chain recombines TRBV7-9 with TRBJ1-5, with D perhaps matching TRBD1 (5 bases). Trimming pared 4 bases from V and 7 bases from J, leaving 8 bases between. This CDR3 spans 12 amino acids. Germline CDR1 is SEHNR and CDR2 is FQNEAQ (reference sequence). The CDR3 region has the DNA TGTGCCAGCAGCTCGGGGGGGCAGCCCCAGCATTTT. This encodes CASSSGGQPQHF.

The rearrangement links TRBV29-1 to TRBJ1-3; D not resolved. The germline gives CDR1 SQVTM, CDR2 ANQGSEA. The CDR3 has 12 amino acids. V was clipped by 0 bases and J by 8 bases, with 8 bases between them. The CDR3 coding sequence is TGCAGCGTTGAAGATCTGACGGACACCATATATTTT. Its protein product is CSVEDLTDTIYF.

This clonotype was detected a few times. V is TRBV20-1 and J is TRBJ2-7; 10 bases fit TRBD2. In germline, CDR1 is DFQATT, CDR2 SNEGSKA (reference sequence). The CDR3 is 15 amino acids. V gave up 3 bases and J gave up 0 bases; unmatched junction bases: 5. CDR3 nucleotides: TGCAGTGCTAGCCACGGACTAGCGGTCTCCTACGAGCAGTACTTC. Its protein is CSASHGLAVSYEQYF.

V and J are TRBV30 and TRBJ1-1, with 9 bases lining up with TRBD1. The CDR3 totals 11 residues. CDR1 and CDR2 (germline): GTSNPN, SVGIG (reference sequence). Trimming at V came to 5 bases and at J to 11 bases, leaving 6 bases not matched to a gene. DNA of the CDR3: TGTGCCTGGGGGACAGGGAGTTTGGCTTTCTTT. It translates to CAWGTGSLAFF.